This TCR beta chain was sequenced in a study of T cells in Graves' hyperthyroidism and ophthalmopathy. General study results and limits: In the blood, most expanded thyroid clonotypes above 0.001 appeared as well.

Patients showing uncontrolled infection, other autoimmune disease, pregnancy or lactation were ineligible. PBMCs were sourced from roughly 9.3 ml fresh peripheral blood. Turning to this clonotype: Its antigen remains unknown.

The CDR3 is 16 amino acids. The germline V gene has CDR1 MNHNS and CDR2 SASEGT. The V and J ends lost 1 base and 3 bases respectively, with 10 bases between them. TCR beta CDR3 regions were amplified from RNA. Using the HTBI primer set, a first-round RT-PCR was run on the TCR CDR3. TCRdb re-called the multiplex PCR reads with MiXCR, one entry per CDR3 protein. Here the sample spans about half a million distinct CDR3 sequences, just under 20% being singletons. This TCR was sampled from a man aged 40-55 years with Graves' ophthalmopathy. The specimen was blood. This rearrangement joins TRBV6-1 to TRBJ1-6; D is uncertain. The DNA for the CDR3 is TGTGCCAGCAGTGAAGGTGGGGTTTACTATAATTCACCCCTCCACTTT. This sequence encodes CASSEGGVYYNSPLHF.